This T cell receptor (beta chain) stems from a study of cytomegalovirus exposure and HLA in healthy donors. At the level of the study: From 150 million to 200 million T cells, an earlier analysis saw 120 million or so unique TCR beta sequences. Points from the study as a whole: TCR beta chains numbering some 160 were designated cytomegalovirus-associated.

The CDR3 totals 16 residues. The V and J ends lost 2 bases and 0 bases, in that order; junction bases with no gene match: 5. Germline assignment: CDR1 SQVTM and CDR2 ANQGSEA. The PCR employed 60 Vbeta primers together with 13 Jbeta primers. Clones were sequenced by immunoSEQ multiplex PCR, and TCRdb holds only the in-frame ones, with some missing. The sample has more than 15,000 clones; more than 60% are singletons. About this clone itself: The antigen remains unidentified.

V gene TRBV29-1 combines with J gene TRBJ2-1, with TRBD1 matching 9 bases. The sequenced material came from PBMCs. This sequence originates from a man aged 18 to 35 in good health and CMV-seronegative. CDR3 protein: CSVEIGTGSSYNEQFF. The CDR3 DNA sequence: TGCAGCGTTGAAATAGGGACAGGGAGCTCCTACAATGAGCAGTTCTTC.